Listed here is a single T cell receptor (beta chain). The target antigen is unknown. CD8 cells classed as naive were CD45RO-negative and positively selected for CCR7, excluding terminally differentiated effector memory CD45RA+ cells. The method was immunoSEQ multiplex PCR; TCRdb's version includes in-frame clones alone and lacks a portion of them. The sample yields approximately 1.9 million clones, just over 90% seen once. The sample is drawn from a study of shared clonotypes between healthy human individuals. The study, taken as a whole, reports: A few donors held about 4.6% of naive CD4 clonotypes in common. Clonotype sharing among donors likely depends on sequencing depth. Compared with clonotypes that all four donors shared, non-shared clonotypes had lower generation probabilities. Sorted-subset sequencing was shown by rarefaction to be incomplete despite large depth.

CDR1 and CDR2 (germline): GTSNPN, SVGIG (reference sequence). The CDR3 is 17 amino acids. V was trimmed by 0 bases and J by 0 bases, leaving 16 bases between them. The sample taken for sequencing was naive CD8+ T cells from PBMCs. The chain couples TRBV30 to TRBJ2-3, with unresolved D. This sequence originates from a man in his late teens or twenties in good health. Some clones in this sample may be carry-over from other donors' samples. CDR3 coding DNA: TGTGCCTGGAGTGTATTTCCAAACCAGCCTAGCACAGATACGCAGTATTTT. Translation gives CAWSVFPNQPSTDTQYF.